The entry below describes one T cell receptor beta chain. Clones were read by immunoSEQ multiplex PCR, and TCRdb kept only the in-frame ones, dropping some. Found here are 100,000 to 150,000 clones, about 88% of them singletons; the top ten hold roughly 2.3%. The CDR3 runs 15 residues. Trimming cost V 2 bases and J 0 bases, with 10 bases left between them. Germline loops: CDR1 MNHEY, CDR2 SVGAGI. This entry comes from a study of blood T cell repertoires in COVID-19. Participant ages covered roughly 18 to 90 years across 24 US areas. The sequence came from a middle-aged man with acute COVID-19. The sequencing input was PBMCs or T cells enriched from blood (not recorded which). V and J are TRBV6-5 and TRBJ1-2; D remains unclear. In nucleotides, the CDR3 is TGTGCCAGCAGTTACGGCAGTTCTTCTAACTATGGCTACACCTTC. Its translation: CASSYGSSSNYGYTF.